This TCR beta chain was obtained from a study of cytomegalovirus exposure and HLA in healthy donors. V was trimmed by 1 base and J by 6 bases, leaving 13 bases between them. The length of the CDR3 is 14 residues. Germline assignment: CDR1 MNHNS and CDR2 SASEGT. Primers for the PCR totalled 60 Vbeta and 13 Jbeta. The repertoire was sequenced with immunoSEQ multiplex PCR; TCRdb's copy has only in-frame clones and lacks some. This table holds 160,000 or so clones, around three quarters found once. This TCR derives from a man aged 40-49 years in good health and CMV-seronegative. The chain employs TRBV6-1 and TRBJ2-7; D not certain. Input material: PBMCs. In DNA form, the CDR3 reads TGTGCCAGCAGTGAAGTTAGCTATACGGCCGAGCAGTACTTC. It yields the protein CASSEVSYTAEQYF.